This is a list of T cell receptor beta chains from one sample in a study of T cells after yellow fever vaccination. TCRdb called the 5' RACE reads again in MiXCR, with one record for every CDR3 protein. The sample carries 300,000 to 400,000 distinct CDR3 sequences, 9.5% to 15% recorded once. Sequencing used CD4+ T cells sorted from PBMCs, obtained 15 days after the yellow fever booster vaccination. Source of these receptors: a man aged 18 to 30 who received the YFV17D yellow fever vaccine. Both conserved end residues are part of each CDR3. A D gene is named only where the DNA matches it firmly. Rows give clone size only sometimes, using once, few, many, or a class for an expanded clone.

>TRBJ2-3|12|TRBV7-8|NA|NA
CASSADWGEPYF
TGTGCCAGCAGCGCCGACTGGGGAGAACCGTATTTT
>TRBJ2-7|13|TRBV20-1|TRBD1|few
CSAPRTGTYEQYF
TGCAGTGCTCCCCGGACAGGCACCTACGAGCAGTACTTC
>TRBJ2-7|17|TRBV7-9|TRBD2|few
CASNKGVAGGSSYEQYF
TGTGCCAGCAACAAAGGGGTGGCGGGGGGATCCTCCTACGAGCAGTACTTC
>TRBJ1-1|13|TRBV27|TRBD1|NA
CASTGQYSTEAFF
TGTGCCAGCACGGGACAGTATTCGACTGAAGCTTTCTTT
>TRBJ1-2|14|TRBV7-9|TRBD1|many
CASSFSTGAAGYTF
TGTGCCAGCAGCTTTTCCACAGGGGCGGCTGGCTACACCTTC
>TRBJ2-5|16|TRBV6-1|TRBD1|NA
CASSELRDRGGETQYF
TGTGCCAGCAGTGAACTCCGGGACAGGGGTGGTGAGACCCAGTACTTC
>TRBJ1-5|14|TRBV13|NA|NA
CASSSEDWFEPQHF
TGTGCCAGCAGCTCGGAGGATTGGTTTGAGCCCCAGCATTTT
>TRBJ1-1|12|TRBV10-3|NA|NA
CAISSVTTEAFF
TGTGCCATCAGTTCTGTAACCACTGAAGCTTTCTTT
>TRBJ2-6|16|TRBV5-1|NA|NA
CASSLAASSGANVLTF
TGCGCCAGCAGCTTGGCGGCATCCTCTGGGGCCAACGTCCTGACTTTC
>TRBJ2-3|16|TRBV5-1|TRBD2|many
CASSLQGAGPVDTQYF
TGCGCCAGCAGCCTCCAGGGAGCGGGGCCGGTGGATACGCAGTATTTT
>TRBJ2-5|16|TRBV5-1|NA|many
CASRFQPGHPQETQYF
TGCGCCAGCAGATTTCAGCCGGGACACCCTCAAGAGACCCAGTACTTC
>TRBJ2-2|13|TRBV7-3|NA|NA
CASSHRGAGELFF
TGTGCCAGCAGCCACCGGGGTGCCGGGGAGCTGTTTTTT
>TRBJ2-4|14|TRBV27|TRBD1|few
CASSQRGPQGIQYF
TGTGCCAGCAGTCAGAGGGGGCCCCAGGGCATTCAGTACTTC
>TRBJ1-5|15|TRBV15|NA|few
CATSRGVMEDRPQHF
TGTGCCACCAGCAGAGGTGTCATGGAGGATAGGCCCCAGCATTTT
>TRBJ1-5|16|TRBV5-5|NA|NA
CASSRPGTAGDQPQHF
TGTGCCAGCAGCCGACCCGGGACGGCCGGCGATCAGCCCCAGCATTTT
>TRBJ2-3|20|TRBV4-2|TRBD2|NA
CASSQDFPTGRGGATDTQYF
TGTGCCAGCAGCCAAGATTTCCCCACCGGGAGGGGGGGGGCCACAGATACGCAGTATTTT
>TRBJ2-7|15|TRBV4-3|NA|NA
CASSREHRYIDEQYF
TGCGCCAGCAGCCGTGAACACAGGTATATCGACGAGCAGTACTTC
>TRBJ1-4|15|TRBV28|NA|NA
CASSLEGNQDEKLFF
TGTGCCAGCAGCCTGGAAGGGAACCAGGATGAAAAACTGTTTTTT
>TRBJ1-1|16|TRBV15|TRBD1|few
CATSRDQGGLDTEAFF
TGTGCCACCAGCAGAGATCAGGGGGGTTTGGACACTGAAGCTTTCTTT
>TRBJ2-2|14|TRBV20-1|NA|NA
CSARDRQATGELFF
TGCAGTGCTAGAGATAGGCAGGCAACCGGGGAGCTGTTTTTT
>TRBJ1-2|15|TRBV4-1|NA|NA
CASSQSGTGNYGYTF
TGCGCCAGCAGCCAGTCCGGGACTGGAAACTATGGCTACACCTTC
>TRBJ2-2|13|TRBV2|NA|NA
CASSAGGSGELFF
TGTGCCAGCAGTGCTGGAGGGTCCGGGGAGCTGTTTTTT
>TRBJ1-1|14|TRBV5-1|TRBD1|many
CASSRQGANTEAFF
TGCGCCAGCAGTCGACAGGGGGCTAACACTGAAGCTTTCTTT
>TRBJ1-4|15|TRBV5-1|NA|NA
CASSPEDSLGEKLFF
TGCGCCAGCAGCCCCGAGGACAGTCTCGGTGAAAAACTGTTTTTT
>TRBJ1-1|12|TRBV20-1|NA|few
CSELGPNTEAFF
TGCAGTGAGTTAGGTCCGAACACTGAAGCTTTCTTT
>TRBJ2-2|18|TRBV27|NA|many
CASSLSVRGSAGTGELFF
TGTGCCAGCAGTTTATCGGTTAGGGGGTCAGCGGGCACCGGGGAGCTGTTTTTT
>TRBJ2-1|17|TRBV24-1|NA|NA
CATSDPPRRDSYNEQFF
TGTGCCACCAGTGATCCCCCCAGGAGGGACTCCTACAATGAGCAGTTCTTC
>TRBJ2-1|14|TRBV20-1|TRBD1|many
CSARRTGGYNEQFF
TGCAGTGCTCGCCGGACAGGGGGGTACAATGAGCAGTTCTTC
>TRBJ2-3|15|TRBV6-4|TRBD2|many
CASSANSGGADTQYF
TGTGCCAGCAGTGCGAATAGCGGGGGGGCAGATACGCAGTATTTT
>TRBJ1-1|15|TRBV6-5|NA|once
CASSVRTLVNTEAFF
TGTGCCAGCAGCGTACGAACCCTTGTGAACACTGAAGCTTTCTTT
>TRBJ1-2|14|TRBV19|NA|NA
CASSMVGSNYGYTF
TGTGCCAGTAGTATGGTGGGATCTAACTATGGCTACACCTTC
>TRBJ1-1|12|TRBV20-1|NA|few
CSARDRGSEAFF
TGCAGTGCTAGAGACAGAGGGTCTGAAGCTTTCTTT
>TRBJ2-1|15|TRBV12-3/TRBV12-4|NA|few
CASSFRSGAYNEQFF
TGTGCCAGCAGTTTTAGGTCAGGGGCCTACAATGAGCAGTTCTTC
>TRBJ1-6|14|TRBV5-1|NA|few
CASSLEAVNSPLHF
TGCGCCAGCAGCTTGGAGGCAGTTAATTCACCCCTCCACTTT
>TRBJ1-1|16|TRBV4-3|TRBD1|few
CASSPLTGDLVPEAFF
TGCGCCAGCAGCCCGTTGACAGGGGACCTTGTGCCCGAAGCTTTCTTT
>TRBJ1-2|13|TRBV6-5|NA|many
CASRGWANYGYTF
TGTGCCAGCAGGGGCTGGGCTAACTATGGCTACACCTTC
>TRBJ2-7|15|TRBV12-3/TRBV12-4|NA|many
CASSLSTGLGYEQYF
TGTGCCAGCAGTTTATCGACAGGCCTGGGCTACGAGCAGTACTTC
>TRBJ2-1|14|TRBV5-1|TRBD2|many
CASMVTSVDNEQFF
TGCGCCAGCATGGTGACTAGCGTAGACAATGAGCAGTTCTTC
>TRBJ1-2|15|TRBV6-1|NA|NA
CASTPQDEGNYGYTF
TGTGCCAGCACCCCCCAGGACGAGGGTAACTATGGCTACACCTTC
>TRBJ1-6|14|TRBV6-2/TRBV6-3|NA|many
CASSPPTGSWALHF
TGTGCCAGCAGCCCACCGACAGGCAGCTGGGCCCTCCACTTT
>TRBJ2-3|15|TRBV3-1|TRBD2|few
CASTPSGGTTDTQYF
TGTGCCAGCACCCCTAGCGGGGGGACGACAGATACGCAGTATTTT
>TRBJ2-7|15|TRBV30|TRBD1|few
CAWSAGQGISYEQYF
TGTGCCTGGAGCGCGGGACAGGGGATCTCCTACGAGCAGTACTTC
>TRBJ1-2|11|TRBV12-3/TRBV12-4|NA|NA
CASSYNYGYTF
TGTGCCAGCAGTTATAACTATGGCTACACCTTC
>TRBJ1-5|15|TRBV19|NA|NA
CASNLNRRGDQPQHF
TGTGCCAGTAACCTCAACAGGAGAGGGGACCAGCCCCAGCATTTT
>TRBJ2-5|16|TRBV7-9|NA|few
CASSPQPRGMGETQYF
TGTGCCAGCAGCCCCCAACCTAGGGGGATGGGAGAGACCCAGTACTTC
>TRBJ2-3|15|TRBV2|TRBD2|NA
CASREARISTDTQYF
TGTGCCAGCCGGGAGGCGAGGATCAGCACAGATACGCAGTATTTT
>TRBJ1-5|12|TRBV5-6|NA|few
CASSQQGQPQHF
TGTGCCAGCAGCCAGCAGGGTCAGCCCCAGCATTTT
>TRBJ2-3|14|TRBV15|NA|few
CATSRVSGADTQYF
TGTGCCACCAGCAGAGTCTCAGGGGCAGATACGCAGTATTTT
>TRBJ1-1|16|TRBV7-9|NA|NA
CASSRPGTPGGTEAFF
TGTGCCAGCAGCAGACCCGGGACACCCGGAGGGACTGAAGCTTTCTTT
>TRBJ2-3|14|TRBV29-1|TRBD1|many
CSATGQGATDTQYF
TGCAGCGCTACGGGACAGGGGGCGACAGATACGCAGTATTTT